Listed below are T cell receptor beta chains from one sample, sequenced in a study of graft-versus-host responses after intestinal transplantation. Repertoires were generated with immunoSEQ multiplex PCR, while TCRdb's copy carries only in-frame clones and drops some. In the table there are about 38,000 clones, roughly 87% of which are singletons. The source was PBMCs, collected about 990 days after transplant. Source of these receptors: a human patient who received an intestinal transplant, so some T cells may come from the graft donor. CDR3s include the opening cysteine and the closing phenylalanine or tryptophan. The D gene is left open where the match is weak. Rows give clone size only sometimes, using once, few, many, or a class for an expanded clone.

D gene: TRBD2; V gene: TRBV23-1; J gene: TRBJ2-7; clone size: .; CDR3 DNA: TGCGCCAGCAGTCGGGTCCGGACAGGGAGAACTAGCGGGAGCAAATGGGGCGAGCAGTACTTC; CDR3 protein: CASSRVRTGRTSGSKWGEQYF
D gene: TRBD2; V gene: TRBV7-3; J gene: TRBJ2-5; clone size: .; CDR3 DNA: TGTGCCAGCAGCTTGGGGAGCGGGAGTCGACCTCGAGAGACCCAGTACTTC; CDR3 protein: CASSLGSGSRPRETQYF
D gene: .; V gene: TRBV7-6; J gene: TRBJ2-1; clone size: .; CDR3 DNA: TGTGCCAGCAGCTTAGGTTATGATGAGCAGTTCTTC; CDR3 protein: CASSLGYDEQFF
D gene: .; V gene: TRBV5-1; J gene: TRBJ2-2; clone size: .; CDR3 DNA: TGCGCCAGCAGCTTGGGGGAACGGGACCACACCGGGGAGCTGTTTTTT; CDR3 protein: CASSLGERDHTGELFF
D gene: .; V gene: TRBV27; J gene: TRBJ1-5; clone size: .; CDR3 DNA: TGTGCCAGCAGTCTTCGGGCCGGTACAAATCAGCCCCAGCATTTT; CDR3 protein: CASSLRAGTNQPQHF
D gene: .; V gene: TRBV5-4; J gene: TRBJ2-2; clone size: once; CDR3 DNA: TGTGCCAGCAGCTTGGGTCTGGGGGCATACACCGGGGAGCTGTTTTTT; CDR3 protein: CASSLGLGAYTGELFF
D gene: .; V gene: TRBV18; J gene: TRBJ2-5; clone size: .; CDR3 DNA: TGTGCCAGCTCACCCCTGCCGATGACAGGACGGGGGGAGACCCAGTACTTC; CDR3 protein: CASSPLPMTGRGETQYF
D gene: .; V gene: TRBV7-2; J gene: TRBJ1-5; clone size: few; CDR3 DNA: TGTGCCAGCAGCTTATTCGCCCCTTATCAGCCCCAGCATTTT; CDR3 protein: CASSLFAPYQPQHF
D gene: .; V gene: TRBV28; J gene: TRBJ2-7; clone size: .; CDR3 DNA: TGTGCCAGCAGTTTCCTCCCGGGGGCCTACGAGCAGTACTTC; CDR3 protein: CASSFLPGAYEQYF
D gene: .; V gene: TRBV6-1; J gene: TRBJ1-3; clone size: .; CDR3 DNA: TGTGCCAGCAGCCGAGGCTATCCTTCTGGAAACACCATATATTTT; CDR3 protein: CASSRGYPSGNTIYF
D gene: .; V gene: TRBV5-1; J gene: TRBJ1-2; clone size: .; CDR3 DNA: TGCGCCAGCAGCTTGGAGTTGGGTAACTATGGCTACACCTTC; CDR3 protein: CASSLELGNYGYTF
D gene: .; V gene: TRBV1; J gene: TRBJ2-1; clone size: .; CDR3 DNA: TGCACCAGCAGCCAAGTATCCACCGGGACTAGCGGGAGGGATGAGCAGTTCTTC; CDR3 protein: CTSSQVSTGTSGRDEQFF
D gene: .; V gene: TRBV28; J gene: TRBJ1-4; clone size: once; CDR3 DNA: TGTGCCAGCAGTCCTCGGACAGATCTTAATGAAAAACTGTTTTTT; CDR3 protein: CASSPRTDLNEKLFF
D gene: .; V gene: TRBV30; J gene: TRBJ2-3; clone size: .; CDR3 DNA: TGTGCCTGGAGGACTCCGGGCCTAAGTCACAATACGCAGTATTTT; CDR3 protein: CAWRTPGLSHNTQYF
D gene: .; V gene: TRBV7-9; J gene: TRBJ1-6; clone size: .; CDR3 DNA: TGTGCCAGCAGTTCACAGGGACTTTCGTTCCACTTT; CDR3 protein: CASSSQGLSFHF
D gene: .; V gene: TRBV4-3; J gene: TRBJ2-7; clone size: .; CDR3 DNA: TGCGCCAGCAGCCACCCCGCGGTTGGGGAACACTACGAGCAGTACTTC; CDR3 protein: CASSHPAVGEHYEQYF
D gene: TRBD2; V gene: TRBV6-1; J gene: TRBJ2-1; clone size: .; CDR3 DNA: TGTGCCAGCAGTGACGAAGCGGGGGGATACAATGAGCAGTTCTTC; CDR3 protein: CASSDEAGGYNEQFF
D gene: TRBD1; V gene: TRBV15; J gene: TRBJ1-3; clone size: once; CDR3 DNA: TGTGCCACCAGCAGCGGGACAGAGTCTTCTGGAAACACCATATATTTT; CDR3 protein: CATSSGTESSGNTIYF
D gene: .; V gene: TRBV7-8; J gene: TRBJ2-2; clone size: .; CDR3 DNA: TGTGCCAGCAGCCCCCTAAGCGACACCGGGGAGCTGTTTTTT; CDR3 protein: CASSPLSDTGELFF
D gene: TRBD2; V gene: TRBV5-1; J gene: TRBJ2-3; clone size: .; CDR3 DNA: TGCGCCAGCAGCTTGGTCGGACTAGCGGGGACAGATACGCAGTATTTT; CDR3 protein: CASSLVGLAGTDTQYF
D gene: .; V gene: TRBV10-3; J gene: TRBJ1-1; clone size: few; CDR3 DNA: TGTGCCATCATGAGTCAGGCGTTTGAAGCTTTCTTT; CDR3 protein: CAIMSQAFEAFF
D gene: .; V gene: TRBV29-1; J gene: TRBJ1-1; clone size: .; CDR3 DNA: TGCAGCGTTGACCGCCGCCTCATGGGGGCGGCGAACACTGAAGCTTTCTTT; CDR3 protein: CSVDRRLMGAANTEAFF
D gene: TRBD1; V gene: TRBV10-3; J gene: TRBJ1-6; clone size: .; CDR3 DNA: TGTGCCATCAGGACAGGGGCCGACGGTCGGTCACCCCTCCACTTT; CDR3 protein: CAIRTGADGRSPLHF
D gene: .; V gene: TRBV11-2; J gene: TRBJ1-2; clone size: .; CDR3 DNA: TGTGCCAGCAGCTCCAGAGCTGGTGGGGTTGGAGGCTACACCTTC; CDR3 protein: CASSSRAGGVGGYTF
D gene: .; V gene: TRBV27; J gene: TRBJ2-5; clone size: .; CDR3 DNA: TGTGCCAGCAGTTTATTCGTACCGATCCGGGCAAATCAAGAGACCCAGTACTTC; CDR3 protein: CASSLFVPIRANQETQYF
D gene: .; V gene: TRBV25-1; J gene: TRBJ1-4; clone size: .; CDR3 DNA: TGTGCCACGGGCGGCACTAATGAAAAACTGTTTTTT; CDR3 protein: CATGGTNEKLFF
D gene: .; V gene: TRBV27; J gene: TRBJ1-1; clone size: .; CDR3 DNA: TGTGCCAGCTCCTGGTCCCGGGGGAACACTGAAGCTTTCTTT; CDR3 protein: CASSWSRGNTEAFF
D gene: TRBD1; V gene: TRBV5-4; J gene: TRBJ1-2; clone size: .; CDR3 DNA: TGTGCCAGCAGCCCGGACAGGGTTGGCTACACCTTC; CDR3 protein: CASSPDRVGYTF
D gene: .; V gene: TRBV2; J gene: TRBJ1-1; clone size: .; CDR3 DNA: TGTGCCAGCGCCTCAGGGAACACTGAAGCTTTCTTT; CDR3 protein: CASASGNTEAFF
D gene: TRBD1; V gene: TRBV19; J gene: TRBJ1-5; clone size: .; CDR3 DNA: TGTGCCAGTAGCCCAGACAGGGGTCAGCCCCAGCATTTT; CDR3 protein: CASSPDRGQPQHF
D gene: .; V gene: TRBV6-4; J gene: TRBJ2-3; clone size: .; CDR3 DNA: TGTGCCAGCAGCCAAAGAGGGGGTGGCACAGATACGCAGTATTTT; CDR3 protein: CASSQRGGGTDTQYF
D gene: TRBD1; V gene: TRBV7-8; J gene: TRBJ1-4; clone size: once; CDR3 DNA: TGTGCCAGCAGCTGGACAGGGGTCAATGAAAAACTGTTTTTT; CDR3 protein: CASSWTGVNEKLFF
D gene: .; V gene: TRBV5-8; J gene: TRBJ2-5; clone size: .; CDR3 DNA: TGTGCCAGCAGCCCCCGTGGGGGGAGAGAGACCCAGTACTTC; CDR3 protein: CASSPRGGRETQYF
D gene: .; V gene: TRBV6-1; J gene: TRBJ2-7; clone size: .; CDR3 DNA: TGTGCCAGCAGTTTTCCGGGGTCCTACGAGCAGTACTTC; CDR3 protein: CASSFPGSYEQYF
D gene: TRBD1; V gene: TRBV4-1; J gene: TRBJ1-1; clone size: .; CDR3 DNA: TGCGCCAGCAGCCATGTCACCGGGACAGGGCCGACTGAAGCTTTCTTT; CDR3 protein: CASSHVTGTGPTEAFF
D gene: .; V gene: TRBV28; J gene: TRBJ2-7; clone size: once; CDR3 DNA: TGTGCCAGCAGTCGGGGACTGGGCGTCGACGAGCAGTACTTC; CDR3 protein: CASSRGLGVDEQYF
D gene: TRBD1; V gene: TRBV2; J gene: TRBJ2-7; clone size: .; CDR3 DNA: TGTGCCAGCAGTGAAGGGACAGGGATCAACGAGCAGTACTTC; CDR3 protein: CASSEGTGINEQYF
D gene: .; V gene: TRBV6-1; J gene: TRBJ2-1; clone size: few; CDR3 DNA: TGTGCCAGCAGTGAAATCCAGGGAAAATACAATGAGCAGTTCTTC; CDR3 protein: CASSEIQGKYNEQFF
D gene: TRBD2; V gene: TRBV6-4; J gene: TRBJ2-1; clone size: .; CDR3 DNA: TGTGCCAGCAGTGACACTAGCGGGGGGGCCAATGGGCAGTTCTTC; CDR3 protein: CASSDTSGGANGQFF
D gene: .; V gene: TRBV6-1; J gene: TRBJ2-5; clone size: .; CDR3 DNA: TGTGCCAGCAGTGGCACCAGGAAGGATGAAGAGACCCAGTACTTC; CDR3 protein: CASSGTRKDEETQYF
D gene: .; V gene: TRBV29-1; J gene: TRBJ2-1; clone size: .; CDR3 DNA: TGCAGCGTTGGATCGTCGACCTCCTACGATGAGCAGTTCTTC; CDR3 protein: CSVGSSTSYDEQFF
D gene: .; V gene: TRBV2; J gene: TRBJ2-5; clone size: .; CDR3 DNA: TGTGCCAGCACCACATGGGGCGGTGAGACCCAGTACTTC; CDR3 protein: CASTTWGGETQYF
D gene: TRBD2; V gene: TRBV6-5; J gene: TRBJ2-1; clone size: .; CDR3 DNA: TGTGCCAGCAGTTATGCTAGCGGGGGAAATGAGCAGTTCTTC; CDR3 protein: CASSYASGGNEQFF
D gene: .; V gene: TRBV19; J gene: TRBJ2-3; clone size: .; CDR3 DNA: TGTGCCAGTAGTCCTAGGGTCGCAAACACAGATACGCAGTATTTT; CDR3 protein: CASSPRVANTDTQYF
D gene: .; V gene: TRBV5-1; J gene: TRBJ1-1; clone size: .; CDR3 DNA: TGCGCCAGCAGTCCGGGACTACTGGGCCCAATGAACACTGAAGCTTTCTTT; CDR3 protein: CASSPGLLGPMNTEAFF
D gene: .; V gene: TRBV7-2; J gene: TRBJ2-1; clone size: .; CDR3 DNA: TGTGCCAGCAGCTTAGCGCCCGGGCCCGGCTCCTACAATGAGCAGTTCTTC; CDR3 protein: CASSLAPGPGSYNEQFF